This TCR beta chain originates from a study of cytomegalovirus exposure and HLA in healthy donors. Study-wide points: Subsequent analysis revealed that first-cohort TCR clusters tended to co-occur in the approximately 120 validation repertoires. The majority of TCR sequences were rare, yet some public TCRs appeared in many donors.

Assay: immunoSEQ multiplex PCR; the TCRdb copy retains only in-frame clones and omits some. The data contain roughly 200,000 clones, roughly 81% of them singletons. On this clone: Its antigen is unidentified.

From the roughly 110-subject validation cohort, which was separate from the roughly 690-subject first cohort, the donors were drawn. V lost 4 bases and J lost 3; bases outside the gene matches: 6. The CDR3 is 15 residues long. Per germline, CDR1 SGHRS and CDR2 YFSETQ. This chain links TRBV5-1 with TRBJ2-1, with 8 bases fitting TRBD1. Material for sequencing was PBMCs. The receptor's source is a woman aged 25 to 39 in good health and CMV-seronegative. The CDR3 region is CASSPTGEIYNEQFF. The CDR3 region has the DNA TGCGCCAGCAGCCCGACAGGGGAAATCTACAATGAGCAGTTCTTC.